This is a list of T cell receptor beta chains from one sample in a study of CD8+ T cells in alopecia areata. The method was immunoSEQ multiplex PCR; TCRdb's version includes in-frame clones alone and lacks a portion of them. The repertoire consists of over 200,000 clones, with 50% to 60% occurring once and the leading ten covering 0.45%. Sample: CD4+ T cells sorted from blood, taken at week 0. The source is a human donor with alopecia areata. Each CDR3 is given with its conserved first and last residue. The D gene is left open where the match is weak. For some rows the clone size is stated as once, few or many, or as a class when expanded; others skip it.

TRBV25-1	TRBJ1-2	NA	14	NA	TGTGCCAGCAGTCCGCGAGGCTGGGGGCGACGGTACACCTTC	CASSPRGWGRRYTF
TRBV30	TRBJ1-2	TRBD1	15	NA	TGTGTGTATACCCGCCCACAGGGGACTAACTATGGCTACACCTTC	CVYTRPQGTNYGYTF
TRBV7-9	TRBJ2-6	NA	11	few	TGTGCCAGCAGCTTATTCAACGTCCTGACTTTC	CASSLFNVLTF
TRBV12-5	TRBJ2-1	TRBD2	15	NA	TGTGCTAGTGGTTCGGGACTAGCGGGAGGTTTTGAGCAGTTCTTC	CASGSGLAGGFEQFF
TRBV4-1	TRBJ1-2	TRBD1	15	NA	TGCGCCAGCAGCCAAGAGGGCAGGGGGAACTATGGCTACACCTTC	CASSQEGRGNYGYTF
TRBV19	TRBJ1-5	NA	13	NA	TGTGCCAGTAGTCCTCAGGGAAGGCAGCCCCAGCATTTT	CASSPQGRQPQHF
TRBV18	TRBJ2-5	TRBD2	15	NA	TGTGCCAGCTCCCGGACTAGCGGATTGTGGGAGACCCAGTACTTC	CASSRTSGLWETQYF
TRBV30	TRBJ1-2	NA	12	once	TGTGCCTGGAGTCAACTACACTATGGCTACACCTTC	CAWSQLHYGYTF
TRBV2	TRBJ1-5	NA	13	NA	TGTGCCAGCAGTGAACAGGGGAGTCAGCCCCAGCATTTT	CASSEQGSQPQHF
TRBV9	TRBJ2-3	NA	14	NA	TGTGCCAGCAGCGTAGGACAGAGCACAGATACGCAGTATTTT	CASSVGQSTDTQYF
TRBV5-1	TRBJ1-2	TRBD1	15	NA	TGCGCCAGCAGCCCCGGACAGGGGGCAAACTATGGCTACACCTTC	CASSPGQGANYGYTF
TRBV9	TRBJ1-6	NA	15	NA	TGTGCCAGCAGCGTACAGGGCGGATATAATTCACCCCTCCACTTT	CASSVQGGYNSPLHF
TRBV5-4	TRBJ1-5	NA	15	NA	TGTGCCAGCAGCTTGGCCGGACGGGAAAATCAGCCCCAGCATTTT	CASSLAGRENQPQHF
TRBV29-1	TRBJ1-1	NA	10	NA	TGCAGCGTGCGGGGGACTGAAGCTTTCTTT	CSVRGTEAFF
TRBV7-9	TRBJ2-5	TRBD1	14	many	TGTGCCAGCAGCGGCTACAGGGGTAGGGAGACCCAGTACTTC	CASSGYRGRETQYF
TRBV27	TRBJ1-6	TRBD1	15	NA	TGTGCCAGTAATTCAGGGGGAGGTAAAAATTCACCCCTCCACTTT	CASNSGGGKNSPLHF
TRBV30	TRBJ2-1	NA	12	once	TGTGCCTGCGGGAGCTCCTACAATGAGCAGTTCTTC	CACGSSYNEQFF
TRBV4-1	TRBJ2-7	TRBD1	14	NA	TGCGCCAGCAGCCAAATAGGACAGGCCGGCGAGCAGTACTTC	CASSQIGQAGEQYF
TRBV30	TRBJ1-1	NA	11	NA	TGTGCCTTTACGGTGTGGGCTGAAGCTTTCTTT	CAFTVWAEAFF
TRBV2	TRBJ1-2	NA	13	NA	TGTGCCAGCAGGGCGGGCCTCAACTATGGCTACACCTTC	CASRAGLNYGYTF
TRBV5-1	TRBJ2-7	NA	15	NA	TGCGCCAGCAGCTTGGTGGTTTATGGGGGCCGGGAGCAGTACTTC	CASSLVVYGGREQYF
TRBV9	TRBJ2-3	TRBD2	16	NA	TGTGCCAGCAGCCAGACTAGCGGGGGGGCCGTAGATACGCAGTATTTT	CASSQTSGGAVDTQYF
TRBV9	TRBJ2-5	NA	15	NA	TGTGCCAGCAGCGTAGAGGTTGGGCAGGGAGGGACCCAGTACTTC	CASSVEVGQGGTQYF
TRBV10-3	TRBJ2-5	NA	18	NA	TGTGCCATCAGTGCGCACAGGGGAGGGAACCGCGCCCAAGAGACCCAGTACTTC	CAISAHRGGNRAQETQYF
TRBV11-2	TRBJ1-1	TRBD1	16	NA	TGTGCCAGCAGCTTGAGACAGGGGAGGTTGGGCACTGAAGCTTTCTTT	CASSLRQGRLGTEAFF
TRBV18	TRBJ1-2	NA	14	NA	TGTGCCAGCTCACTTCAGGGTGATGACGGTGGCTACACCTTC	CASSLQGDDGGYTF
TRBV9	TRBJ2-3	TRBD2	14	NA	TGTGCCAGCACTATAGCGGGGGGCACAGATACGCAGTATTTT	CASTIAGGTDTQYF
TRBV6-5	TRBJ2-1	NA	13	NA	TGTGCCAGCAGCCACGACGTCCTCAATGAGCAGTTCTTC	CASSHDVLNEQFF
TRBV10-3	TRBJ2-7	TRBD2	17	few	TGTGCCATCAGTGAGGAGGCGACTAGCGGACCTTCCTACGAGCAGTACTTC	CAISEEATSGPSYEQYF
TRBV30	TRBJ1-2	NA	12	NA	TGTGCCTGGAGGACCGGAGGTTATGGCTACACCTTC	CAWRTGGYGYTF
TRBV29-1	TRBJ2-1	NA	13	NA	TGCAGCGTTCGCGGTAGCGGTTACAATGAGCAGTTCTTC	CSVRGSGYNEQFF
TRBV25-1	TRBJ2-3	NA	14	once	TGTGCCAGCAGTGAAAGCGGTAGCACAGATACGCAGTATTTT	CASSESGSTDTQYF
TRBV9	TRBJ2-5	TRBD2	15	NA	TGTGCCAGCAGCGTAGGATCACTAGCGTGGGAGACCCAGTACTTC	CASSVGSLAWETQYF